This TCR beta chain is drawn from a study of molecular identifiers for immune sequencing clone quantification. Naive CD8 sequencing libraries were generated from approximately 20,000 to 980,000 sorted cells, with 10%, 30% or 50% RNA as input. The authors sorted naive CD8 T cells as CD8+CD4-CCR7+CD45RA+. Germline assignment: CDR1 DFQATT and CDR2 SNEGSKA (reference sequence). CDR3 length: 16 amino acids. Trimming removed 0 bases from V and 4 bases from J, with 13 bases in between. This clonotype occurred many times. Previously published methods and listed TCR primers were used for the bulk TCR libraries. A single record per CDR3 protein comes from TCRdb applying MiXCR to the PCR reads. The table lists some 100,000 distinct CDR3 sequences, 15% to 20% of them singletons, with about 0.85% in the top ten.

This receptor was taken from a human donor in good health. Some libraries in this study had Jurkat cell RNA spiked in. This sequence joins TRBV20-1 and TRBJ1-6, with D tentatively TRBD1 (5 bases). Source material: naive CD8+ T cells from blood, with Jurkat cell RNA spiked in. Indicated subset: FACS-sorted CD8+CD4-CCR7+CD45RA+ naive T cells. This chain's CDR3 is CSARDTDSIYNSPLHF. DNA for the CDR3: TGCAGTGCTAGAGATACTGACAGTATTTATAATTCACCCCTCCACTTT.